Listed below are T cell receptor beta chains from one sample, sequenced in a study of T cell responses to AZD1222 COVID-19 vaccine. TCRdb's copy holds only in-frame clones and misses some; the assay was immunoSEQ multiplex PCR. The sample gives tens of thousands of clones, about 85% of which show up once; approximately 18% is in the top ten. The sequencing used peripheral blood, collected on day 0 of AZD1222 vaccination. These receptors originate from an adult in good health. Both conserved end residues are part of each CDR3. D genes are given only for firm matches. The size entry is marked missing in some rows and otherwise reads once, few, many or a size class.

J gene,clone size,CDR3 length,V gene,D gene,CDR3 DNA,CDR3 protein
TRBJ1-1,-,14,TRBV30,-,TGTGCCTGGAAGGTCGAGGGGGTTAGCACTGAAGCTTTCTTT,CAWKVEGVSTEAFF
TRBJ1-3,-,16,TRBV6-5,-,TGTGCCAGCAGTTCGGCGACAGTCGGACCTGGAAACACCATATATTTT,CASSSATVGPGNTIYF
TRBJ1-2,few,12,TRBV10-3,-,TGTGCCACTGGGACAACTAACTATGGCTACACCTTC,CATGTTNYGYTF
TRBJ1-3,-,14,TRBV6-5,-,TGTGCCAGTTCGGTCACAGGGTCGGGAAACACCATATATTTT,CASSVTGSGNTIYF
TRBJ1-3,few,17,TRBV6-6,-,TGTGCCAGCAGTAGATTACCCGAGGGGCACTCTGGAAACACCATATATTTT,CASSRLPEGHSGNTIYF
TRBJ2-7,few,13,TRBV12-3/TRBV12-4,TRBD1,TGTGCCAGCAAACAGGACAGGGACTACGAGCAGTACTTC,CASKQDRDYEQYF
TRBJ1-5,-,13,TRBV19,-,TGTGCCAGTAATGTATTTCGGGATCAGCCCCAGCATTTT,CASNVFRDQPQHF
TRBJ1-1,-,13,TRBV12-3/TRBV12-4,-,TGTGCCAGCACCCCGGCGGGACGGACTGAAGCTTTCTTT,CASTPAGRTEAFF
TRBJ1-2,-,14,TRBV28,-,TGTGCCAGCAGTTTCTTTCCGAATCCCTATGGCTACACCTTC,CASSFFPNPYGYTF
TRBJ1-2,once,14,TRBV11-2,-,TGTGCCAGCAGCTTAGTTAATATTAACTATGGCTACACCTTC,CASSLVNINYGYTF
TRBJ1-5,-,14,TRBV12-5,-,TGTGCTAGTGGTTTTTCCAGGGGAGATCAGCCCCAGCATTTT,CASGFSRGDQPQHF
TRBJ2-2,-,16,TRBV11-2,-,TGTGCCAGCAGCTTATTCGACAGCGCGAACACCGGGGAGCTGTTTTTT,CASSLFDSANTGELFF
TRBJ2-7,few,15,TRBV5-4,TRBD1,TGTGCCAGCAGCTTGGGGGACAGGGGCTCCTACGAGCAGTACTTC,CASSLGDRGSYEQYF
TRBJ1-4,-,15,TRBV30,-,TGTGCCTGGAGTGTTGGAGCGGGGGGCTATGAAAAACTGTTTTTT,CAWSVGAGGYEKLFF
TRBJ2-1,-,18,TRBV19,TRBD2,TGTGCCAGTAGTACACCCAAGTCCGGGACTAGCTCCTACAATGAGCAGTTCTTC,CASSTPKSGTSSYNEQFF
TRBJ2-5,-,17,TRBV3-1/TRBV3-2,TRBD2,TGTGCCAGCAGCCAAGATGTGGGACTAACATTCCAAGAGACCCAGTACTTC,CASSQDVGLTFQETQYF
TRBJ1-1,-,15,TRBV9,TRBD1,TGTGCCAGCAGCGTAGGACAGGGGGCGCTTTCAAAGGCTTTCTTT,CASSVGQGALSKAFF
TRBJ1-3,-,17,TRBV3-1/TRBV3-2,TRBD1,TGTGCCAGCAGCCAAAACCGGGACAGGGGTTCTGGAAACACCATATATTTT,CASSQNRDRGSGNTIYF
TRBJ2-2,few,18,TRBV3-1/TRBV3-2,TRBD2,TGTGCCAGCAGCCCCCAACTAGCGGGGGGGCGATACACCGGGGAGCTGTTTTTT,CASSPQLAGGRYTGELFF
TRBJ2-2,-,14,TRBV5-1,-,TGCGCCAGCAGCTTGGCCGTCCGGGCCGGGGAGCTGTTTTTT,CASSLAVRAGELFF
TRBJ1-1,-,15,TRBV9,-,TGTGCCAGCAGCGTAGAACAGGACTTGAGCACTGAAGCTTTCTTT,CASSVEQDLSTEAFF
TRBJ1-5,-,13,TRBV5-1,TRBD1,TGCGCCAGCAGCCAGAGACAGGGCCAGCCCCAGCATTTT,CASSQRQGQPQHF
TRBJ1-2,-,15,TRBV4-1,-,TGCGCCAGCAGCCAAGAGACAGCGTCGGGCTATGGCTACACCTTC,CASSQETASGYGYTF
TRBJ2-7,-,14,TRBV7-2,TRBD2,TGTGCCAGCAGCCTCCGCGGGGGGTCCTACGAGCAGTACTTC,CASSLRGGSYEQYF
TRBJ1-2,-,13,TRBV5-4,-,TGTGCCAGCAGCGCACGGTCGGACTATGGCTACACCTTC,CASSARSDYGYTF
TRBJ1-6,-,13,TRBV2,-,TGTGCCAGCGAGGACAGCAATAATTCACCCCTCCACTTT,CASEDSNNSPLHF
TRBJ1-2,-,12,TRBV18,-,TGTGCCAGCTCACCCGACGATGCTGGCTACACCTTC,CASSPDDAGYTF
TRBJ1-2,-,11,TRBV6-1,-,TGTGCCAGCAGTGAAGCGGACGGCTACACCTTC,CASSEADGYTF
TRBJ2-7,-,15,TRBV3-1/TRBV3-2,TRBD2,TGTGCCAGCAGCCGTGGGAGGCCTAGCGGAGACGAGCAGTACTTC,CASSRGRPSGDEQYF
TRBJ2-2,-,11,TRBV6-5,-,TGTGCCAGCAGTAGGATCGGGGAGCTGTTTTTT,CASSRIGELFF
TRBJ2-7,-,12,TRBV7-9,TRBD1,TGTGCCAGCAGCTCGACAGGGCTCGAGCAGTACTTC,CASSSTGLEQYF
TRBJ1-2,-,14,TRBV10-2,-,TGCGCCAGCAGTACCCGGGCGGATAACTATGGCTACACCTTC,CASSTRADNYGYTF